This TCR beta chain was identified in a study of shared clonotypes between healthy human individuals. General study points: Generally, naive subsets came out with larger estimated richness than memory subsets. Rarefaction demonstrated incomplete sorted-subset sequencing despite large depth.

As concerns this clone: The target antigen is unknown.

The naive CD8 population came from CD45RO-negative cells selected for CCR7, without terminally differentiated effector memory CD45RA+ cells. Everyone who donated was a Caucasian adult who lived in Nashville, Tennessee. Profiled with immunoSEQ multiplex PCR; TCRdb holds only in-frame clones, not every one. The table lists fewer than 850,000 clones, around 96% of them singletons, with under 0.3% in the top ten. Per germline, CDR1 GTSNPN and CDR2 SVGIG (reference sequence). CDR3 length equals 15 residues. Trimming pared 0 bases from V and 3 bases from J, leaving 13 bases between. Sequencing used naive CD8+ T cells sorted from blood. The sequence came from a man in his thirties or forties in good health. V and J are TRBV30 and TRBJ2-3, with D tentatively TRBD2 (5 bases). The CDR3 DNA reads TGTGCCTGGAGTGTGATGGGGAGAAGTACAGATACGCAGTATTTT. Translating gives CAWSVMGRSTDTQYF.